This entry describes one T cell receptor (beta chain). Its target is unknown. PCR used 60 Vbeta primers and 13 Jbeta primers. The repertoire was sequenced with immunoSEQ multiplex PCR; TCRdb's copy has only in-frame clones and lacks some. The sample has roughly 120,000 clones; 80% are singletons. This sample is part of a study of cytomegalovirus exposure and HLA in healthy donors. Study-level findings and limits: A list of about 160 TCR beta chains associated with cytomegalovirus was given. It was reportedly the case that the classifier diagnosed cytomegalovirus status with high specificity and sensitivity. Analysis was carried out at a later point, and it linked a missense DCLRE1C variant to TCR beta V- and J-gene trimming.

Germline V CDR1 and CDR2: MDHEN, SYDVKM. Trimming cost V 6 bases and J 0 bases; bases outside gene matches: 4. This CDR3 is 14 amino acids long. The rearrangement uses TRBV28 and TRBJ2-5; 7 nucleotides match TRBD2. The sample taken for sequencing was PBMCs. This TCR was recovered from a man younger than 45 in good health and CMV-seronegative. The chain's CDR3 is CASSSSGNQETQYF. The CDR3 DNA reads TGTGCCAGCAGCTCTAGCGGAAACCAAGAGACCCAGTACTTC. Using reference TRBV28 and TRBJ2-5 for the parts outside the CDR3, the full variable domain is DVKVTQSSRYLVKRTGEKVFLECVQDMDHENMFWYRQDPGLGLRLIYFSYDVKMKEKGDIPEGYSVSREKKERFSLILESASTNQTSMYLCASSSSGNQETQYFGPGTRLLVL.